The clone carrying this TCR beta chain was counted a few times. The antigen is not known. The sample comes from a study of T cells after yellow fever vaccination. Broader study findings: Only a minor proportion of clonotypes was detected across both CD4 and CD8 compartments. Most clones from primary vaccination resurfaced after the booster (around 97% CD4, 88% CD8).

MiXCR, run by TCRdb on the 5' RACE reads, gives a single entry per CDR3 protein. The repertoire consists of some 500,000 distinct CDR3 sequences, with roughly 14% occurring once and the leading ten covering roughly 13%. The CDR3 runs to 16 residues. Per the germline V gene, CDR1 is DFQATT and CDR2 is SNEGSKA (reference sequence). The V and J ends lost 6 bases and 1 base respectively, with 20 bases between them. The V and J genes are TRBV20-1 and TRBJ2-3; D may correspond to TRBD1 or TRBD2 (5 bases each). The source of this sequence is a man between 25 and 39 years old who received the YFV17D yellow fever vaccine. Here the sequenced sample was PBMCs, taken on the day of the yellow fever booster vaccination. The CDR3 region is CSAPTRGIGGTDTQYF. The CDR3 DNA sequence: TGCAGTGCCCCTACCCGGGGTATAGGGGGCACAGATACGCAGTATTTT.